The T cell receptor (beta chain) described here comes from a study of blood T cells in healthy people across ages. Germline lookup yields CDR1 SGHTA and CDR2 FQGNSA. The CDR3 covers 15 residues. V gave up 4 bases and J gave up 0 bases, with 10 bases separating them. Combining a sample-barcoded 5' primer with a J-beta primer mix, a second PCR ran for about 7 to 11 cycles. TCRdb re-derived calls from the 5' RACE reads in MiXCR, one entry per CDR3 protein. The sample lists about 1.1 million distinct CDR3 sequences, more than 30% seen once, with over 10% in the top ten. This clonotype was recorded a few times. Its target is not known. Overall study findings and caveats: Expanded clonotype changes were possibly confounded by unknown donor CMV status.

The sample taken for sequencing was blood. V is TRBV7-2 and J is TRBJ2-1; D ambiguous. This TCR derives from a man between 18 and 29 years old in good health. CDR3 protein: CASSSTPYSYNEQFF. CDR3 coding DNA: TGTGCCAGCAGCTCAACTCCATACTCCTACAATGAGCAGTTCTTC. The full variable domain, completed using reference TRBV7-2 and TRBJ2-1, is GAGVSQSPSNKVTEKGKDVELRCDPISGHTALYWYRQSLGQGLEFLIYFQGNSAPDKSGLPSDRFSAERTGGSVSTLTIQRTQQEDSAVYLCASSSTPYSYNEQFFGPGTRLTVL.